The entry that follows covers one T cell receptor (beta chain) sequence. This specimen belongs to a study of blood T cell repertoires in COVID-19. Across the whole study: Researchers got acute and convalescent COVID-19 samples from the United States, Italy and Spain. Sources were T cells, B-cell-depleted T cells, or PBMCs; the material itself was cDNA or gDNA.

The germline V gene encodes CDR1 SGHTA and CDR2 FQGNSA. The CDR3 has 14 residues. V was clipped by 0 bases and J by 7 bases, with 10 bases between them. Original processing methods: Reference gene primer amplification gave estimated nucleated cell counts. Assay used: immunoSEQ multiplex PCR; TCRdb lists only in-frame clones, some missing. The V and J calls and clone size are taken from that table; D and trimming were inferred from the DNA. The sample records some 180,000 clones, 80% to 95% being singletons. This chain uses TRBV7-2 with TRBJ2-1; D remains ambiguous. This TCR was recovered from a man between 45 and 60 years old with acute or convalescent COVID-19. Sequenced material: peripheral blood. CDR3 protein: CASSLAYRENEQFF. The CDR3 DNA follows: TGTGCCAGCAGCTTAGCATATCGAGAAAATGAGCAGTTCTTC. The entire variable domain, with the rest obtained from reference TRBV7-2 and TRBJ2-1, is as follows: GAGVSQSPSNKVTEKGKDVELRCDPISGHTALYWYRQSLGQGLEFLIYFQGNSAPDKSGLPSDRFSAERTGGSVSTLTIQRTQQEDSAVYLCASSLAYRENEQFFGPGTRLTVL.